This TCR beta chain was sequenced for a study of cytomegalovirus exposure and HLA in healthy donors. 60 Vbeta and 13 Jbeta primers were used in PCR. This table comes from immunoSEQ multiplex PCR, and its TCRdb copy is limited to in-frame clones, with some not included. The repertoire holds about 99,000 clones, with around 77% as singletons. Sequencing used PBMCs. The sequence was obtained from a middle-aged man in good health and CMV-seronegative.

The CDR3: CASSLATGSWFF. The CDR3 coding sequence is TGTGCCAGCAGCTTGGCCACAGGATCGTGGTTCTTC. This chain uses TRBV5-6 with TRBJ2-1; TRBD1 might be the D (5 bases). The germline V gene encodes CDR1 SGHDT and CDR2 YYEEEE. V shed 0 bases and J shed 15 bases, with 13 bases lying between them. The CDR3 sequence is 12 residues long.